These 8 T cell receptor beta chains were sequenced from one sample in a study of molecular identifiers for immune sequencing clone quantification. TCRdb re-called the PCR reads with MiXCR, one entry per CDR3 protein. In the table there are approximately 100,000 distinct CDR3 sequences, over 30% of which are singletons. The sample was naive CD8+ T cells from blood, with Jurkat cell RNA spiked in. Subset given: FACS-sorted CD8+CD4-CCR7+CD45RA+ naive T cells. Receptors were obtained from a human donor in good health. Some libraries in this study had Jurkat cell RNA spiked in.

Points on this clonotype: A much larger clone is a single base away; this may be a read error. The chain recombines TRBV28 with TRBJ2-5; D tentatively fits TRBD1 or TRBD2 (5 bases each). TRBJ2-1 matches the DNA end more closely, so the J call is doubtful. The CDR3 contains 13 residues. The V gene's germline CDR1 is MDHEN and CDR2 SYDVKM. CDR3 bases: TGTGCCAGCAGTTTCCGGCTATCGGGGACCCAGTTCTTC. It specifies CASSFRLSGTQFF.

V gene TRBV28 combines with J gene TRBJ1-1, with a possible D match to TRBD1 (6 bases). V lost 2 bases to trimming and J lost 5 bases, with 18 bases between them. Germline loops: CDR1 MDHEN, CDR2 SYDVKM. The CDR3 totals 16 residues. The CDR3 DNA is TGTGCCAGCAGTTTAATGGGGGGCGCGACGAGGACTGAAGCTTTCTTT. Translating gives CASSLMGGATRTEAFF.

The genes are TRBV5-6 and TRBJ1-1, with D tentatively TRBD1 (6 bases). CDR1 and CDR2 (germline): SGHDT, YYEEEE. The CDR3 has 12 residues. The V gene lost 3 bases and the J gene lost 7 bases, with 10 bases spanning the gap. CDR3 nucleotides: TGTGCCAGCAGCTATACAGGGATTGAAGCTTTCTTT. Its translation: CASSYTGIEAFF.

To note about this clonotype: This CDR3 fails to terminate in the conserved phenylalanine or tryptophan, so it likely reflects a read error. The gene calls are TRBV11-2 and TRBJ2-3; TRBD2 aligns across 7 bases. The CDR3 has 15 residues. V lost 5 bases to trimming and J lost 8 bases; unmatched junction nucleotides: 13. The germline gives CDR1 SGHAT, CDR2 FQNNGV. CDR3: CASSPSGMGLATQYL. CDR3 DNA sequence: TGTGCCAGCAGCCCGAGCGGGATGGGCTTAGCTACGCAGTATCTT.

V usage is TRBV29-1 and J usage is TRBJ2-3, with 10 nucleotides matching TRBD1. CDR1 and CDR2 (germline): SQVTM, ANQGSEA. V shed 6 bases, J shed 1 base, and the junction held 4 bases outside the gene matches. CDR3 length equals 14 residues. The CDR3: CSVEGTGGTDTQYF. In nucleotides, the CDR3 is TGCAGCGTCGAGGGGACAGGGGGCACAGATACGCAGTATTTT.

The gene calls are TRBV11-2 and TRBJ2-7; 8 nucleotides line up with TRBD2. This CDR3 region has 13 residues. The V gene's germline CDR1 is SGHAT and CDR2 FQNNGV. V shed 8 bases, J shed 8 bases, and the junction held 11 bases outside the gene matches. CDR3 bases: TGTGCCAGCCGAGCGGGAGTCAGGTACAAGCAGTACTTC. Amino acid sequence: CASRAGVRYKQYF.

The table lists this clonotype with a few counts. V and J are TRBV9 and TRBJ1-3; the D gene is possibly TRBD1 (6 bases). CDR1 and CDR2 (germline): SGDLS, YYNGEE. The CDR3 totals 14 residues. Between the trimmed V and J ends, which lost 2 bases and 11 bases, there was a span of 17 bases. The CDR3 is CASSVRTAQGAIYF. In DNA form, the CDR3 reads TGTGCCAGCAGCGTTCGGACAGCGCAAGGGGCCATATATTTT.

For this clonotype: A much more abundant neighbour one base away suggests this may be a read error. CDR3 nucleotides: TGTGCCAGCAGCCCGGGTGGGACTACCTACGAGCAGCACTTC. It codes for CASSPGGTTYEQHF. V usage is TRBV9 and J usage is TRBJ2-7, with 7 bases lining up with TRBD2. CDR1 SGDLS and CDR2 YYNGEE come from the germline V gene. There are 14 residues in the CDR3.